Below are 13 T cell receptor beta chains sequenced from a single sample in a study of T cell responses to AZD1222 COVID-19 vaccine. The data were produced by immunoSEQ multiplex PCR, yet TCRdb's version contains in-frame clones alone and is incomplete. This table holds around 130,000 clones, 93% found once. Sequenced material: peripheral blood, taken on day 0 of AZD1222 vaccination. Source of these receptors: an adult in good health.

Here the CDR3 DNA reads TGTGCCAGCAGCCGAGGGGCCTACGAGCAGTACTTC. This codes for CASSRGAYEQYF. V and J are TRBV12-3 or TRBV12-4 and TRBJ2-7; possibly TRBD1 or TRBD2 for D (5 bases each). This CDR3 has 12 residues. Trimming stripped 6 bases from V and 2 bases from J, with 8 bases between.

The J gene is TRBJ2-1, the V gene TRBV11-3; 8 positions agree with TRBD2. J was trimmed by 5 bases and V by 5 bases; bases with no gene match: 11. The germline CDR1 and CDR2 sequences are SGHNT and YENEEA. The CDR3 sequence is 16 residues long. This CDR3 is CASSSLWREDHNEQFF. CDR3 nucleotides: TGTGCCAGCAGCAGCCTTTGGCGGGAGGATCACAATGAGCAGTTCTTC.

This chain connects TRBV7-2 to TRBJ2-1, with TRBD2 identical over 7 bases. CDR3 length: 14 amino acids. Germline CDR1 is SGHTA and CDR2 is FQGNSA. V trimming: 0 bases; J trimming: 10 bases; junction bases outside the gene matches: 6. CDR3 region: CASSLARTSVEQFF. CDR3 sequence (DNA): TGTGCCAGCAGCTTAGCTCGCACTAGCGTGGAGCAGTTCTTC. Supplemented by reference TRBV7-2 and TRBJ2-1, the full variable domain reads GAGVSQSPSNKVTEKGKDVELRCDPISGHTALYWYRQSLGQGLEFLIYFQGNSAPDKSGLPSDRFSAERTGGSVSTLTIQRTQQEDSAVYLCASSLARTSVEQFFGPGTRLTVL.

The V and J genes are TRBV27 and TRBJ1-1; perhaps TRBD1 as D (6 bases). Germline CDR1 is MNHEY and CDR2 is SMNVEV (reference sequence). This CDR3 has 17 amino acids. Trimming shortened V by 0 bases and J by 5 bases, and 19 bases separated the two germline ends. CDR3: CASSLSGTLGLLTEAFF. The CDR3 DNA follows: TGTGCCAGCAGTTTATCCGGGACACTGGGGTTGTTGACTGAAGCTTTCTTT.

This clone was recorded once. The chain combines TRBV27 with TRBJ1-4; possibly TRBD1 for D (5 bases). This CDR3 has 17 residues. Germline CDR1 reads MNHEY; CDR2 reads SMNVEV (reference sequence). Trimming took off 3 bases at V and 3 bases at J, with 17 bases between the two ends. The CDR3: CASSFRQGGSANEKLFF. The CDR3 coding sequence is TGTGCCAGCAGTTTTAGGCAGGGAGGGTCGGCTAATGAAAAACTGTTTTTT.

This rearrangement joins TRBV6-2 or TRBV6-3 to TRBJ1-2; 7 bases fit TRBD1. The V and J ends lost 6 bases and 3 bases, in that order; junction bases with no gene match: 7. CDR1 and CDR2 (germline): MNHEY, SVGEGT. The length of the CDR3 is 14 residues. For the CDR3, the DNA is TGTGCCAGCAGCAGGTTCGGACAGGACTATGGCTACACCTTC. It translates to CASSRFGQDYGYTF.

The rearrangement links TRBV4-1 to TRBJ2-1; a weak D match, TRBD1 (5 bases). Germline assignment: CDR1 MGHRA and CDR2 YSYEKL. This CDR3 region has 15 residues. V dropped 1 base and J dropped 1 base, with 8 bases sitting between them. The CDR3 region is CASSQVRQSYNEQFF. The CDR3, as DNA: TGCGCCAGCAGCCAAGTGAGACAGTCCTACAATGAGCAGTTCTTC.

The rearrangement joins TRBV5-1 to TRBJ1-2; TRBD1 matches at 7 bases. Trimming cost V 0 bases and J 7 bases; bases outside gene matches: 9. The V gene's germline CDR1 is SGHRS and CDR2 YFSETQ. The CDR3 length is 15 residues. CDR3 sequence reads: CASSLGDRHTTGYTF. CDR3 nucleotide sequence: TGCGCCAGCAGCTTGGGGGACAGACACACCACTGGCTACACCTTC.

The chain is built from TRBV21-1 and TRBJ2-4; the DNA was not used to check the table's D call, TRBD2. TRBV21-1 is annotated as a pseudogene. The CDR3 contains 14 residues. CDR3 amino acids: CASSAVPAKNIQYF. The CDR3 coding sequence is TGTGCCAGCAGTGCGGTACCAGCCAAAAACATTCAGTACTTC.

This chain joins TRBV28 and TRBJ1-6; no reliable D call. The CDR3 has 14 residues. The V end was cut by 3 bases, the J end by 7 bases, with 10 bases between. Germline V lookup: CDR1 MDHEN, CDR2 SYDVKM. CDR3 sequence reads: CASSFYTENSPLHF. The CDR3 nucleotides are TGTGCCAGCAGTTTTTACACCGAGAATTCACCCCTCCACTTT.

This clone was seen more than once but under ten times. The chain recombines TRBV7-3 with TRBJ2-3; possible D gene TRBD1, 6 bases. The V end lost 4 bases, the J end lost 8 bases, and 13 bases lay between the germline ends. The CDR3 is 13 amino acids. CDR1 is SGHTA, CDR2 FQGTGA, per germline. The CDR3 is CASSSTGMGTQYF. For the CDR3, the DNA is TGTGCCAGCAGCTCGACAGGCATGGGTACGCAGTATTTT.

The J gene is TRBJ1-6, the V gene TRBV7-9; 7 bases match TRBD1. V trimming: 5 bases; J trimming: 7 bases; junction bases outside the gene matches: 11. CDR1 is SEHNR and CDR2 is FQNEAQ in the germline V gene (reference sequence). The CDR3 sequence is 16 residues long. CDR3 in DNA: TGTGCCAGCAGCCGTAACCGGGACAGCAGAAATTCACCCCTCCACTTT. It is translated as CASSRNRDSRNSPLHF. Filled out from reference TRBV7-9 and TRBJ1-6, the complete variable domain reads DTGVSQNPRHKITKRGQNVTFRCDPISEHNRLYWYRQTLGQGPEFLTYFQNEAQLEKSRLLSDRFSAERPKGSFSTLEIQRTEQGDSAMYLCASSRNRDSRNSPLHFGNGTRLTVT.

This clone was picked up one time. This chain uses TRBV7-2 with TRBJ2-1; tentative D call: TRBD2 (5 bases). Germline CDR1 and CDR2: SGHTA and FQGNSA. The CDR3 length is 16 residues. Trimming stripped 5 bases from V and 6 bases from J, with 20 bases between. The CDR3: CASSPEGARVGNEQFF. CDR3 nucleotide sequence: TGTGCCAGCAGCCCAGAGGGTGCTAGGGTAGGCAATGAGCAGTTCTTC.